The sequence of this TCR beta chain was determined in a study of T cell responses to AZD1222 COVID-19 vaccine (dated by TCRdb to the early 2020s). Study-wide context: A total of over 230 trial participants underwent TCR sequencing, of whom around 210 had received two doses of AZD1222 and about 25 had received two doses of the MenACWY control vaccine. Enrollment into the trials was organized by age into subgroups of 18-55, 56-69 and 70-plus years, and those subgroups contained roughly 150, 30 and 60 TCR-sequenced participants, respectively.

Results and caveats for the whole study, not just this receptor: Reportedly, almost half of the unique spike-specific TCRs recognized epitopes lying outside the regions that are mutated in the B.1.351 and B.1.1.7 variants. In the small 56-69-year group, the increase in depth fell short of significance, most likely because of low power. The whole spike protein was spanned by vaccine-associated CD4 TCRs, and dominant responses were seen in regions 160-218 and 743-854. Because no day 14 peak-response samples were available, the repertoires could be characterized only after the peak T cell response. Participants were mostly white British and included more females than males, and it was suggested by the authors that clonal diversity may have been underestimated. A significant rise in spike-specific TCR breadth and depth was observed after two AZD1222 doses relative to day 0 and relative to MenACWY recipients. Conclusions about previously exposed vaccinees are limited because only six or seven AZD1222 recipients were SARS-CoV-2 seropositive at baseline.

What the time point label conveys for this sample: about 28 days (+/-7) after the second vaccine dose. AZD1222 recipients with second doses at about 4 weeks or about 12 weeks were pooled, because spike-specific TCR depth and breadth did not differ between schedules. The vaccinee samples were drawn from two UK trials, COV001 and COV002, one of which was a single-blind randomized controlled phase 2/3 trial testing AZD1222 (ChAdOx1 nCoV-19) in healthy adults. For TCRbeta chain sequencing, PBMC samples from trial participants were taken at day 0 and at day 28 after the second dose. Points on this clone: This receptor's antigen is unknown. Base quality data are lacking; no much larger clone is found one base away.

V lost 4 bases and J lost 2 bases, and the count of bases not matched to a germline gene is 7. Spanning cysteine to phenylalanine, the CDR3 consists of 14 amino acids. Here the CDR3 DNA is all that survives: 42 bases in frame from base 1. The germline V gene (reference sequence) sets CDR1 to GTSNPN and CDR2 to SVGIG. The CDR3 regions of human TCRbeta chains were subjected to immunosequencing. Per the source publication's procedure: TCRs in the repertoires were compared against a reference library of SARS-CoV-2-specific TCRs that had been generated with the MIRA antigen-specificity platform. Breadth meant the fraction of unique TCRs that were SARS-CoV-2-associated, whereas depth meant the fraction of total T cells that were SARS-CoV-2-associated. Each spike-specific TCR was assigned to its reactive spike region and to a CD4 or CD8 class using the MIRA data. Log10-transformed breadth and depth values were compared by one-way ANOVA with Sidak's multiple comparisons tests. What TCRdb holds here is the immuneACCESS table cut down to in-frame rearrangements. Part of the clones is not present; checked against another copy, under half of the missing clones reflect an unresolved V gene, and the others are unexplained. That table is the source of V, J and clone size, and D and trimming were worked out from the DNA. Counted in this sample were 120,000 to 150,000 clones; about 86% of them appeared once. The top ten clonotypes cover approximately 5% of the sample.

The receptor was derived from an adult who received the AZD1222 COVID-19 vaccine. This material consisted of peripheral blood, taken 28 days after the second AZD1222 dose. The chain joins TRBV30 to TRBJ1-1; 7 nucleotides in the junction match TRBD1. Read as DNA, the sequence is TGTGCCTGGAACATAGGACAGGTAAACACTGAAGCTTTCTTT. Its translation is CAWNIGQVNTEAFF.